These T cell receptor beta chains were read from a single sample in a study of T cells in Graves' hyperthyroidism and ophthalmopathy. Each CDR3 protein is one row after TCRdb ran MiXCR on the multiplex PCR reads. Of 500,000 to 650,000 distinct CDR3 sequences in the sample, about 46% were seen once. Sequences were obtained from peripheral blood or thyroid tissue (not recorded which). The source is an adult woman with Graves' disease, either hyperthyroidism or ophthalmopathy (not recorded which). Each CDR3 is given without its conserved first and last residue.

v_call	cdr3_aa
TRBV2	ASRKSGQGNQPQH
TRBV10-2	ASSERLWGQGLNSPLH
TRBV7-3	ASSLGGDGTGELF
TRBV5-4	ASSSQGARGYT
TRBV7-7	ASSLDLAQTQY
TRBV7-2	ASSTPGRGAEKLF
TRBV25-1	ASSPSGTQGTEAF
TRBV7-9	ASSTEGTGYGYT
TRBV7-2	ASSRSAGVGTGELF
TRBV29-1	SVLSPMGTYGYT
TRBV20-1	SVRVSRETQY
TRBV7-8	ASSLRRQAYEQY
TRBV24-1	ATSDRTTRAGYT
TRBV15	ATHSGQNYGYT
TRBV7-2	ASSWDSPGHTEAF
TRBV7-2	ASSLFAGAGELY
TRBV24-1	ATSDEGTSGREEETQY
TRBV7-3	ASSIEDKNNQPQH
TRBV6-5	ASSYSMLANYGYT
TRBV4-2	ASSQRSPELLSSYEQY
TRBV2	PQREGLAGAETQY
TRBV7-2	ASTSGTAPWTQY
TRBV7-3	ASSQAPGTRIYEQY
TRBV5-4	ASSPGEGDAF
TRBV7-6	ASSRDRGQSSYEQY
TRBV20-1	SARGADLNQPQH
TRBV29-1	SLVGQPSYEQY
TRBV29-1	SAQTGGGTEAF
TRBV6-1	ASSLPPGGNGYT
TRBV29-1	SVRQGGWDEQY
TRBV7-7	AHHGLAGTQY
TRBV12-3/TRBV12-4	ASSQQSGEETQY
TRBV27	ASSTLRGPIDGYT
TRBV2	ASSEGVYTGELF
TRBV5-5	ASRLARDYEQY
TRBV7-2	ASSLVRFSYEQY
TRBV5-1	ASGATGDTQY
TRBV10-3	ATARMVAVTGELF
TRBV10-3	AISESKGVGNQPQH
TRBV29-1	SVEGDTQN
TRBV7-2	ASSKPGQGYYEQY